Presented here are 2 T cell receptor beta chains from one specimen sequenced in a study of spatial heterogeneity in lung cancer. TCRdb reprocessed the 5' RACE reads with MiXCR, giving one entry per CDR3 protein. The table has about 120,000 distinct CDR3 sequences, 9% to 15% seen once. Stated time point: blood at routine non-recurrence follow-up after resection. Whole RNA, isolated from tumor, nontumor lung or frozen PBMC, was sequenced without prior sorting. This material consisted of PBMCs, taken at follow-up. The receptors come from a male donor with early-stage non-small cell lung cancer.

This chain uses TRBV7-2 with TRBJ2-7; D not certain. The CDR3 contains 15 residues. Trimming took 0 bases from V and 1 from J, leaving 10 bases between them. Germline CDR1 and CDR2: SGHTA and FQGNSA. CDR3: CASSLAAIGSYEQYF. The CDR3 DNA reads as TGTGCCAGCAGCTTAGCGGCTATAGGGTCCTACGAGCAGTACTTC.

This clonotype appeared many times. The chain is built from TRBV4-2 and TRBJ1-2, with a tentative D call TRBD1 (6 bases). From germline, CDR1 is LGHNA and CDR2 YNFKEQ. V was pared by 1 base and J by 2 bases, with 11 bases between. This CDR3 is 15 amino acids long. The CDR3 DNA reads as TGTGCCAGCAGCCAAGCCGGGGGCCAGAACTATGGCTACACCTTC. Protein sequence: CASSQAGGQNYGYTF.